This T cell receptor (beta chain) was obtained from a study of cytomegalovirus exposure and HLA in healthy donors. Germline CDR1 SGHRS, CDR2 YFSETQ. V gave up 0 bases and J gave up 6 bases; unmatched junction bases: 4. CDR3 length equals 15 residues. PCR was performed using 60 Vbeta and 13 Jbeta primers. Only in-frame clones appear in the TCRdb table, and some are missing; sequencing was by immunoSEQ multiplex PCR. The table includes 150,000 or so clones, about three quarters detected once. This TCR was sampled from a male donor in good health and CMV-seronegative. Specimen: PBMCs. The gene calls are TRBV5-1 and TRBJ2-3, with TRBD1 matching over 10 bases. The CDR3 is CASSLATGGSDTQYF. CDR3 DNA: TGCGCCAGCAGCTTGGCGACAGGGGGCTCGGATACGCAGTATTTT. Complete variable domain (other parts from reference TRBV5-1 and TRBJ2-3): KAGVTQTPRYLIKTRGQQVTLSCSPISGHRSVSWYQQTPGQGLQFLFEYFSETQRNKGNFPGRFSGRQFSNSRSEMNVSTLELGDSALYLCASSLATGGSDTQYFGPGTRLTVL.